This T cell receptor beta chain was sequenced in a study of cytomegalovirus exposure and HLA in healthy donors. Study results and caveats: CMV serostatus was the sole immune exposure data available.

Remarks on this clone: Its antigen is not known.

This PCR relied on a set of 60 Vbeta primers and 13 Jbeta primers. Produced via immunoSEQ multiplex PCR; TCRdb's table is partial and in-frame only. Of over 150,000 clones listed, around 75% are singletons. The V and J ends lost 7 bases and 2 bases, in that order; junction bases with no gene match: 8. Germline CDR1 reads MNHNS; CDR2 reads SASEGT. The CDR3 is made up of 15 amino acids. The source material was PBMCs. This sequence originates from a male donor in good health and CMV-seronegative. V and J are TRBV6-1 and TRBJ1-2, with TRBD1 matching over 9 bases. The CDR3 nucleotides are TGTGCCAGCATCCAGACAGGGGGGTACAACTATGGCTACACCTTC. Amino acid sequence: CASIQTGGYNYGYTF.